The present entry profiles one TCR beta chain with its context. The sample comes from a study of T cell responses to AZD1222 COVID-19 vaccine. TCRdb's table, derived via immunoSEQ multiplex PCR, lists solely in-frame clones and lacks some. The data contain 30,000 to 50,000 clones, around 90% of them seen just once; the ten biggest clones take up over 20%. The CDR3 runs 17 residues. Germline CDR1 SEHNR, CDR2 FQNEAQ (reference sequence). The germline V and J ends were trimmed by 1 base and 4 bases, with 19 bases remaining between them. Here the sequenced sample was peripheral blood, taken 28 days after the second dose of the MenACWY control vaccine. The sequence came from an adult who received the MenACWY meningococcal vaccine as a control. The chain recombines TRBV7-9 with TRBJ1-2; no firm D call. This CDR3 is CASSLGPAGPGAYGYTF. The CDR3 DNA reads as TGTGCCAGCAGCTTAGGGCCGGCAGGACCGGGTGCCTATGGCTACACCTTC.